The 32 T cell receptor beta chains below were found in one sample sequenced in a study of technical replicates of blood from a few donors. The method was immunoSEQ multiplex PCR; TCRdb's version includes in-frame clones alone and lacks a portion of them. The top ten hold around 0.41% of the sample, which has more than 75,000 clones, approximately 94% seen once. Sequences were obtained from T cells isolated from PBMCs. These receptors came from a human donor in good health.

This chain joins TRBV27 and TRBJ2-7; the D gene is possibly TRBD1 (6 bases). This CDR3 contains 13 residues. The germline V and J ends were trimmed by 5 bases and 2 bases, with 10 bases remaining between them. CDR1 is MNHEY and CDR2 is SMNVEV in the germline V gene (reference sequence). CDR3 sequence: CASSLGATYEQYF. DNA for the CDR3: TGTGCCAGCAGTCTGGGGGCTACCTACGAGCAGTACTTC.

The chain employs TRBV7-2 and TRBJ2-1, with D perhaps matching TRBD2 (5 bases). V was cut by 1 base and J by 0 bases, with 13 bases left in between. This CDR3 has 17 amino acids. Germline values: CDR1 SGHTA, CDR2 FQGNSA. CDR3 nucleotides: TGTGCCAGCAGCTTAGAAATAGCGCCAAGCTCCTACAATGAGCAGTTCTTC. Its protein is CASSLEIAPSSYNEQFF.

This chain uses TRBV30 with TRBJ2-2, with 9 positions matching TRBD1. Trimming at V came to 6 bases and at J to 9 bases, leaving 8 bases not matched to a gene. This CDR3 spans 13 amino acids. CDR1 and CDR2 (germline): GTSNPN, SVGIG (reference sequence). CDR3: CACNLQGARELFF. The CDR3 DNA is TGTGCCTGTAACCTACAGGGGGCAAGGGAGCTGTTTTTT.

V usage is TRBV7-6 and J usage is TRBJ2-7; 11 bases align to TRBD2. V trimming: 1 base; J trimming: 6 bases; junction bases outside the gene matches: 11. The CDR3 contains 17 residues. Germline CDR1 and CDR2: SGHVS and FNYEAQ. CDR3 DNA: TGTGCCAGCAGCTTAGTTAGTTCTAGCGGGAGGACCTCCGAGCAGTACTTC. Protein product: CASSLVSSSGRTSEQYF.

In the case of this clone: The junction shows a germline mismatch at one end, possibly a read error. This chain uses TRBV7-7 with TRBJ2-1; 8 nucleotides line up with TRBD2. The CDR3 runs 15 residues. CDR1 and CDR2 from the germline V gene are SSHAT and FNYEAQ (reference sequence). CDR3 in amino acids: CASSLGLAGYNEQFF. CDR3 nucleotide sequence: TGTGCTAGCAGCTTAGGATTAGCGGGGTACAATGAGCAGTTCTTC.

The chain combines TRBV5-8 with TRBJ2-7, with a weak D call TRBD1 (5 bases). Germline values: CDR1 SGHTS, CDR2 YDEGEE. Trimming took 0 bases from V and 3 from J, leaving 16 bases between them. The CDR3 has 16 residues. The CDR3 is CASSLALQELYYEQYF. The DNA for the CDR3 is TGTGCCAGCAGCTTGGCCTTACAGGAGCTTTACTACGAGCAGTACTTC.

This clone has only one observation. This chain joins TRBV4-3 and TRBJ2-5; 7 bases agree with TRBD2. Germline V gene data show CDR1 as LGHNA and CDR2 as YSLEER. With 9 bases clipped from V and 0 bases from J, the junction kept 10 bases outside the gene matches. This CDR3 comprises 15 residues. In DNA, the CDR3 is TGCGCCAGTAGTGATTCGGGGGGACACCAAGAGACCCAGTACTTC. It yields the protein CASSDSGGHQETQYF.

V usage is TRBV5-1 and J usage is TRBJ2-1, with no clear D. The V gene lost 1 base and the J gene lost 5 bases, with 7 bases spanning the gap. CDR1 and CDR2 from the germline V gene are SGHRS and YFSETQ. The CDR3 is 13 amino acids. CDR3 protein: CASSLLGDNEQFF. DNA of the CDR3: TGCGCCAGCAGCTTGCTCGGTGACAATGAGCAGTTCTTC.

The gene calls are TRBV5-1 and TRBJ2-7, with D unresolved. Trimming removed 0 bases from V and 5 bases from J, with 12 bases in between. There are 14 residues in the CDR3. The germline CDR1 and CDR2 sequences are SGHRS and YFSETQ. CDR3 bases: TGCGCCAGCAGCTTGGTAACTGTCGATCACGAGCAGTACTTC. Translating it yields CASSLVTVDHEQYF.

The V gene is TRBV7-8, the J gene TRBJ2-1; 12 bases are a match to TRBD2. The CDR3 consists of 16 residues. V shed 5 bases and J 9 bases; nucleotides not matched to a gene: 11. Germline V gene lookup returns CDR1 SGHVS and CDR2 FQNEAQ. CDR3 in DNA: TGTGCCAGCAGCGACTTACTAGCGGGAGGAGGACGTGAGCAGTTCTTC. Translating gives CASSDLLAGGGREQFF. Full variable domain (missing parts from reference TRBV7-8 and TRBJ2-1): GAGVSQSPRYKVAKRGQDVALRCDPISGHVSLFWYQQALGQGPEFLTYFQNEAQLDKSGLPSDRFFAERPEGSVSTLKIQRTQQEDSAVYLCASSDLLAGGGREQFFGPGTRLTVL.

The chain recombines TRBV9 with TRBJ2-7; TRBD2 might be the D (6 bases). CDR1 SGDLS and CDR2 YYNGEE come from the germline V gene. V gave up 4 bases and J gave up 0 bases, with 17 bases separating them. The CDR3 is 16 amino acids. In DNA form, the CDR3 reads TGTGCCAGCAGCCACCCACGGGACTCGAGCTCCTACGAGCAGTACTTC. It encodes CASSHPRDSSSYEQYF.

The chain combines TRBV7-3 with TRBJ2-7, with 10 nucleotides matching TRBD1. Trimming removed 4 bases from V and 2 bases from J; junction bases left unmatched: 2. There are 14 residues in the CDR3. Germline V CDR1 and CDR2: SGHTA, FQGTGA. CDR3 region: CASSWTGGTYEQYF. CDR3 sequence (DNA): TGTGCCAGCAGCTGGACAGGGGGTACCTACGAGCAGTACTTC.

The genes are TRBV11-2 and TRBJ2-1; the match to TRBD2 covers 9 bases. Germline CDR1 SGHAT, CDR2 FQNNGV. This CDR3 has 16 residues. V was clipped by 5 bases and J by 3 bases; unmatched bases: 8. CDR3 in amino acids: CASSLLAGAVYNEQFF. CDR3 nucleotide sequence: TGTGCCAGCAGCCTATTAGCGGGAGCCGTCTACAATGAGCAGTTCTTC. The full variable domain, completed using reference TRBV11-2 and TRBJ2-1, is EAGVAQSPRYKIIEKRQSVAFWCNPISGHATLYWYQQILGQGPKLLIQFQNNGVVDDSQLPKDRFSAERLKGVDSTLKIQPAKLEDSAVYLCASSLLAGAVYNEQFFGPGTRLTVL.

Here the CDR3 DNA reads TGTGCCAGCAGCGTAGGCTCAACAGGGGGCCTTGAGCAGTTCTTC. Translation: CASSVGSTGGLEQFF. The V gene is TRBV9, the J gene TRBJ2-1, with 9 bases matching TRBD1. V was clipped by 0 bases and J by 9 bases; unmatched bases: 7. This CDR3 contains 15 residues. Germline lookup yields CDR1 SGDLS and CDR2 YYNGEE.

The V and J genes are TRBV30 and TRBJ2-3; the match to TRBD2 covers 7 bases. CDR1 and CDR2 (germline): GTSNPN, SVGIG (reference sequence). The CDR3 runs to 15 residues. V lost 6 bases to trimming and J lost 3 bases; unmatched junction nucleotides: 12. For the CDR3, the DNA is TGTGCCTGTCCGGCGGGAGAGGGGAGAACAGATACGCAGTATTTT. Protein sequence: CACPAGEGRTDTQYF.

This chain joins TRBV5-1 and TRBJ2-1; the D gene is possibly TRBD2 (6 bases). The CDR3 extends over 16 amino acids. The germline V and J ends were trimmed by 3 bases and 5 bases, with 18 bases remaining between them. The germline CDR1 and CDR2 sequences are SGHRS and YFSETQ. The CDR3 DNA is TGCGCCAGCAGCTCTCAGCGGGCCCGGCAAGACAATGAGCAGTTCTTC. It specifies CASSSQRARQDNEQFF.

This clone was seen only once. The chain recombines TRBV2 with TRBJ2-7; 7 nucleotides line up with TRBD2. With 4 bases clipped from V and 2 bases from J, the junction kept 5 bases outside the gene matches. The length of the CDR3 is 14 residues. The germline gives CDR1 SNHLY, CDR2 FYNNEI. DNA of the CDR3: TGTGCCAGCAGTGCGAGCGGGATGGCCTACGAGCAGTACTTC. It encodes CASSASGMAYEQYF.

The J gene is TRBJ2-3, the V gene TRBV7-9, with D perhaps TRBD2 (5 bases). CDR1 is SEHNR and CDR2 is FQNEAQ in the germline V gene (reference sequence). The CDR3 is 14 residues long. The V end lost 5 bases, the J end lost 6 bases, and 15 bases lay between the germline ends. The DNA of the CDR3 is TGTGCCAGCAGCCCATTTGAGGGTCGGGATACGCAGTATTTT. Translated, it gives CASSPFEGRDTQYF.

V usage is TRBV9 and J usage is TRBJ1-3; no clear D. The CDR3 extends over 16 amino acids. The ends were cut back, 4 bases at V and 0 bases at J, with 14 bases in the middle. CDR1 is SGDLS, CDR2 YYNGEE, per germline. The CDR3 DNA is TGTGCCAGCAGCCTTCCCCCGGGTGGCTCTGGAAACACCATATATTTT. This encodes CASSLPPGGSGNTIYF.

The V and J genes are TRBV6-5 and TRBJ1-1; 8 bases are shared with TRBD1. The CDR3 spans 16 residues. With 2 bases clipped from V and 4 bases from J, the junction kept 9 bases outside the gene matches. Germline CDR1 reads MNHEY; CDR2 reads SVGAGI. This CDR3 reads CASSYIHGDRTTEAFF. CDR3 sequence (DNA): TGTGCCAGCAGTTACATACATGGGGACAGGACCACTGAAGCTTTCTTT.

This clone was picked up one time. This chain connects TRBV20-1 to TRBJ1-4; D perhaps matches TRBD1 (5 bases). V was pared by 7 bases and J by 8 bases, with 8 bases between. This CDR3 has 10 amino acids. Per germline, CDR1 DFQATT and CDR2 SNEGSKA (reference sequence). CDR3 sequence reads: CSVGGEKLFF. The CDR3 DNA sequence: TGCAGTGTTGGGGGGGAAAAACTGTTTTTT.

The CDR3 sequence is CASSLDRVKEKQYF. In DNA, the CDR3 is TGCGCCAGCAGCTTGGACAGGGTGAAGGAAAAGCAGTACTTC. This chain connects TRBV5-1 to TRBJ2-7; possible D gene TRBD1, 6 bases. This CDR3 region has 14 residues. Germline loops: CDR1 SGHRS, CDR2 YFSETQ. V was trimmed by 0 bases and J by 8 bases, leaving 15 bases between them.

V and J are TRBV29-1 and TRBJ1-1; the D gene is possibly TRBD1 (5 bases). V was pared by 7 bases and J by 4 bases, with 13 bases between. From germline, CDR1 is SQVTM and CDR2 ANQGSEA. The CDR3 consists of 12 residues. The CDR3 sequence is CSALSTGTEAFF. Here the CDR3 DNA reads TGCAGCGCTCTATCAACAGGCACTGAAGCTTTCTTT.

The chain combines TRBV27 with TRBJ1-5; no reliable D call. CDR1 and CDR2 (germline): MNHEY, SMNVEV (reference sequence). The CDR3 covers 15 residues. Trimming took off 3 bases at V and 2 bases at J, with 11 bases between the two ends. The CDR3: CASSLGRAGNQPQHF. CDR3 nucleotide sequence: TGTGCCAGCAGTTTGGGGAGGGCGGGCAATCAGCCCCAGCATTTT.

This clone has just one count. V and J are TRBV4-3 and TRBJ2-3, with D unclear. Deletions cut 2 bases from V and 4 bases from J, with 4 bases between. CDR3 length: 12 amino acids. Looked up from germline, CDR1 is LGHNA and CDR2 is YSLEER. The CDR3 DNA reads TGCGCCAGCAGCCAAACTCCAGATACGCAGTATTTT. Amino acid sequence: CASSQTPDTQYF.

The V gene is TRBV9, the J gene TRBJ2-7; tentative D call: TRBD1 (5 bases). The CDR3 sequence is 16 residues long. V dropped 5 bases and J dropped 7 bases, with 25 bases sitting between them. CDR1 SGDLS and CDR2 YYNGEE come from the germline V gene. CDR3 residues: CASSKEPTGHPMEQYF. As DNA, the CDR3 is TGTGCCAGCAGTAAAGAGCCTACTGGACACCCAATGGAGCAGTACTTC.

The genes are TRBV2 and TRBJ2-7, with D maybe TRBD1 (5 bases). V dropped 4 bases and J dropped 4 bases, with 8 bases sitting between them. The CDR3 contains 12 residues. The germline CDR1 and CDR2 sequences are SNHLY and FYNNEI. The CDR3 loop is CASSGQGYEQYF. DNA of the CDR3: TGTGCCAGCAGTGGGCAGGGTTACGAGCAGTACTTC.

The rearrangement links TRBV5-1 to TRBJ2-7; D is possibly TRBD2 (6 bases). Germline CDR1 and CDR2: SGHRS and YFSETQ. CDR3 size: 14 residues. Trimming removed 4 bases at V and 3 bases at J, with 14 bases between. CDR3 sequence: CASSPGVGIYEQYF. In DNA form, the CDR3 reads TGCGCCAGCAGCCCGGGAGTGGGAATCTACGAGCAGTACTTC.

The chain links TRBV7-8 to TRBJ1-1, with a possible D match to TRBD1 (5 bases). The CDR3 totals 17 residues. Germline V gives CDR1 SGHVS, CDR2 FQNEAQ. Between the trimmed V and J ends, which lost 1 base and 1 base, there was a span of 16 bases. The CDR3 sequence: CASSLVPGEDKNTEAFF. CDR3 bases: TGTGCCAGCAGCTTAGTCCCGGGGGAGGACAAGAACACTGAAGCTTTCTTT.

V is TRBV9 and J is TRBJ2-2; perhaps TRBD2 as D (7 bases). Germline V gene sequence: CDR1 SGDLS, CDR2 YYNGEE. Trimming took 1 base from V and 1 from J, leaving 11 bases between them. The CDR3 has 16 residues. CDR3 loop: CASSVRGGWNTGELFF. CDR3 bases: TGTGCCAGCAGCGTAAGGGGGGGCTGGAACACCGGGGAGCTGTTTTTT. The full variable domain, its missing parts supplied by reference TRBV9 and TRBJ2-2, is DSGVTQTPKHLITATGQRVTLRCSPRSGDLSVYWYQQSLDQGLQFLIQYYNGEERAKGNILERFSAQQFPDLHSELNLSSLELGDSALYFCASSVRGGWNTGELFFGEGSRLTVL.

This clone was counted only a few times. The rearrangement links TRBV5-1 to TRBJ1-5; a weak D match, TRBD1 (5 bases). Deletions cut 0 bases from V and 3 bases from J, with 7 bases between. The CDR3 length is 14 residues. Germline V gives CDR1 SGHRS, CDR2 YFSETQ. This chain's CDR3 is CASSLGQPNQPQHF. The CDR3 DNA reads as TGCGCCAGCAGCTTGGGACAGCCCAATCAGCCCCAGCATTTT.

The V call is TRBV19, the J call TRBJ2-7, with TRBD1 matching over 10 bases. The germline V gene encodes CDR1 LNHDA and CDR2 SQIVND (reference sequence). The length of the CDR3 is 16 residues. V lost 7 bases to trimming and J lost 4 bases; unmatched junction nucleotides: 13. The CDR3 DNA reads TGTGCCAGTACCAGAGGAATTGGGACAGGGGCGTACGAGCAGTACTTC. This sequence encodes CASTRGIGTGAYEQYF.